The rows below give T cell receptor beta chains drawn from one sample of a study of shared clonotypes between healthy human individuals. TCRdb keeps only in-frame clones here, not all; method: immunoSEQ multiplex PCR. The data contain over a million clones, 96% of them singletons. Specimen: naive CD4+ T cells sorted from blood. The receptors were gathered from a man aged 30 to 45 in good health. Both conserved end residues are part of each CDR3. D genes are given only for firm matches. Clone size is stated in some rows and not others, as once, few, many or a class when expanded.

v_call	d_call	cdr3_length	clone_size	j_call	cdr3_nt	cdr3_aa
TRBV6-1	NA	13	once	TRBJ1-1	TGTGCCAGCAGCCTAAACTCGGACGGTGAAGCTTTCTTT	CASSLNSDGEAFF
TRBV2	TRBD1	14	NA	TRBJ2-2	TGTGCCAGCAGTGGGGAACAGGGGACCGGGGAGCTGTTTTTT	CASSGEQGTGELFF
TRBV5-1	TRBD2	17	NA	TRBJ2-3	TGCGCCAGCAGCCCAATCCTCCTAGCGGGTATCACAGATACGCAGTATTTT	CASSPILLAGITDTQYF
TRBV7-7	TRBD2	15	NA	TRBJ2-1	TGTGCCAGCAGCTACGGGACTAGCGGTTACAATGAGCAGTTCTTC	CASSYGTSGYNEQFF
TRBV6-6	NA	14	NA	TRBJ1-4	TGTGCCAGCAGTTCCTCATCCCAGGATGAAAAACTGTTTTTT	CASSSSSQDEKLFF
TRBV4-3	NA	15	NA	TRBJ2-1	TGCGCCAGCAGCCAAGTGAGGGAGCGGTACAATGAGCAGTTCTTC	CASSQVRERYNEQFF
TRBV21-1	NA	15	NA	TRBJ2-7	TGTGCCAGCAGCAAACAGGGGGGAACGCTCTACGAGCAGTACTTC	CASSKQGGTLYEQYF
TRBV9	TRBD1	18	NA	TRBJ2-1	TGTGCCAGCAGCCCACGACCTCTTGGACAGGGGGCGGGTAATGAGCAGTTCTTC	CASSPRPLGQGAGNEQFF
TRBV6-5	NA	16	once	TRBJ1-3	TGTGCCAGCAGTTACTCGCCTCATTACTCTGGAAACACCATATATTTT	CASSYSPHYSGNTIYF
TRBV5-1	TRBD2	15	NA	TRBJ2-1	TGCGCCAGCAGCTTACCTAGCGGGACCTACAATGAGCAGTTCTTC	CASSLPSGTYNEQFF
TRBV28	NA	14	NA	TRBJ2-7	TGTGCCAGCAGTCTTACAGGGATAGAACTCGAGCAGTACTTC	CASSLTGIELEQYF
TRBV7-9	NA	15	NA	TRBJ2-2	TGTGCCAGCAGCTTCAAGCGACAAAACACCGGGGAGCTGTTTTTT	CASSFKRQNTGELFF
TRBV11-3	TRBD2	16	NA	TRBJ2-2	TGTGCCAGCAGCCCTGGGGGGCTAGCGGGAGCCGGGGAGCTGTTTTTT	CASSPGGLAGAGELFF
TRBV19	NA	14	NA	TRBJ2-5	TGTGCCAGTAGTCCCCAAGGGGTCGGGGAGACCCAGTACTTC	CASSPQGVGETQYF
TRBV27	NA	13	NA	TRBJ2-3	TGTGCCAGCAGTACGCCCATCTCAGATACGCAGTATTTT	CASSTPISDTQYF
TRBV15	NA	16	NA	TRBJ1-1	TGTGCCACCAGCAGAGATCTTGCACCCCTGAACACTGAAGCTTTCTTT	CATSRDLAPLNTEAFF
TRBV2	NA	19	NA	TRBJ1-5	TGTGCCAGCAGTGAAGGGGGAGGGGATAGCTTATATAGCAATCAGCCCCAGCATTTT	CASSEGGGDSLYSNQPQHF
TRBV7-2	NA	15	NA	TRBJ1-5	TGTGCCAGCAGCTTAGATGGGGGGTCTGGACGGCCCCAGCATTTT	CASSLDGGSGRPQHF
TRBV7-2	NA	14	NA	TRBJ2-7	TGTGCCAGCAGTCCGAGTAGGGGTCGACACGAGCAGTACTTC	CASSPSRGRHEQYF
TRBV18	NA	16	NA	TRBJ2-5	TGTGCCAGCTCACCCGTGGGGGGAAGGCCACAAGAGACCCAGTACTTC	CASSPVGGRPQETQYF
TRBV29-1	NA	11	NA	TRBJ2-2	TGCAGCGGTGCGAACACCGGGGAGCTGTTTTTT	CSGANTGELFF
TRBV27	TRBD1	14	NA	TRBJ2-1	TGTGCCAGCAGTTGGATGACAGGGAACGCTGAGCAGTTCTTC	CASSWMTGNAEQFF
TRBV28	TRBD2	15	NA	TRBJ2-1	TGTGCCAGCAGTCCTACTAGCGGGAGATTGGGTGAGCAGTTCTTC	CASSPTSGRLGEQFF
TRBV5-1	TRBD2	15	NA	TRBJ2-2	TGCGCCAGCAGCCCAGGACTAGCGGGAGACGGGGAGCTGTTTTTT	CASSPGLAGDGELFF
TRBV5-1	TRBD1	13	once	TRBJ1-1	TGCGCCAGCAGCTTGCCAGGGGGTGCGGAAGCTTTCTTT	CASSLPGGAEAFF
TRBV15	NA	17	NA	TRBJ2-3	TGTGCCACCAGCAGAGATGGCGGGATGCCCATTTTGGATACGCAGTATTTT	CATSRDGGMPILDTQYF
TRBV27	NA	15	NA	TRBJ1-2	TGTGCCAGCAGTTTCAACAGCGATCCTAACTATGGCTACACCTTC	CASSFNSDPNYGYTF
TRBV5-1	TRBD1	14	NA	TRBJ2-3	TGCGCCAGCAGCTCGGGACAGGGGGCAGATACGCAGTATTTT	CASSSGQGADTQYF
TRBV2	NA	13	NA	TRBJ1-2	TGTGCCAGCAGTGAAGGCGCAGACTATGGCTACACCTTC	CASSEGADYGYTF
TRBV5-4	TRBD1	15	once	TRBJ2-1	TGTGCCAGCAGCCGGACAGGGGAGTCCTACAATGAGCAGTTCTTC	CASSRTGESYNEQFF
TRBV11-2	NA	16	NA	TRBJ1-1	TGTGCCAGCACCCCAGGAGGGTATTGGAGGGACACTGAAGCTTTCTTT	CASTPGGYWRDTEAFF
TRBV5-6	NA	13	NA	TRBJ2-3	TGTGCCAGCAGCTTGGTTAGGGGAGATACGCAGTATTTT	CASSLVRGDTQYF
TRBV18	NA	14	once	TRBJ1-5	TGTGCCAGCTCACCCTCGGACGGCTATCAGCCCCAGCATTTT	CASSPSDGYQPQHF
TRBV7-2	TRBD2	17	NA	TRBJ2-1	TGTGCCAGCAGCTTAGGTCGCGGGGGGAGCTCCTACAATGAGCAGTTCTTC	CASSLGRGGSSYNEQFF
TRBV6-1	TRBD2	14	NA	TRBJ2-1	TGTGCCAGCAGTAAGATAGCGGGATTGAATGAGCAGTTCTTC	CASSKIAGLNEQFF
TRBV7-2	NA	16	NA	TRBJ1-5	TGTGCCAGCAGCTTAGAGACACAGAGGACTAATCAGCCCCAGCATTTT	CASSLETQRTNQPQHF
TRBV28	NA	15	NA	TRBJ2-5	TGTGCCAGCAGTCCTGGACAGACACGCCAAGAGACCCAGTACTTC	CASSPGQTRQETQYF
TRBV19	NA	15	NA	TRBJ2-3	TGTGCCAGTAGTCTTCAAGCGGGTTCTGCAGATACGCAGTATTTT	CASSLQAGSADTQYF
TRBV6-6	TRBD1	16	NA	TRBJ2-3	TGTGCCAGCAGTTACCCGGGACAGCCCCGCACAGATACGCAGTATTTT	CASSYPGQPRTDTQYF
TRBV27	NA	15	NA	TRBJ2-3	TGTGCCAGCAGTCCTCATACAGGCCTCGCAGATACGCAGTATTTT	CASSPHTGLADTQYF
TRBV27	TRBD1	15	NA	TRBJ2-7	TGTGCCAGCAGAAACCCCGGGACAGGGCTATACGAGCAGTACTTC	CASRNPGTGLYEQYF
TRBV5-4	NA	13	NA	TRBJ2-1	TGTGCCAGCAGCTTTTCACCGGGAGTTGAGCAGTTCTTC	CASSFSPGVEQFF
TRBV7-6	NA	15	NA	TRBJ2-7	TGTGCCAGCAGCTTGGGAGCCCTAACCGTTTACGAGCAGTACTTC	CASSLGALTVYEQYF
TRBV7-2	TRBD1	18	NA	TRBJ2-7	TGTGCCAGCAGCTTATATCTCGGCGGACAGGTGGGATTCTACGAGCAGTACTTC	CASSLYLGGQVGFYEQYF
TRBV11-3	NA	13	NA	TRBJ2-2	TGTGCCAGCAGCTTAGTCCCGACCGGGGAGCTGTTTTTT	CASSLVPTGELFF
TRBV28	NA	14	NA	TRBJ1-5	TGTGCCAGCAGTTTATTAGGGCCGGGTCAGCCCCAGCATTTT	CASSLLGPGQPQHF
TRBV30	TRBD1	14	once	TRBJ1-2	TGTGCCTGGAGTGACAGGGGTTCTAACTATGGCTACACCTTC	CAWSDRGSNYGYTF
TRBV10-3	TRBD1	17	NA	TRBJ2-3	TGTGCCATCAGACCGGGACAGGGCGAATCCGTCACAGATACGCAGTATTTT	CAIRPGQGESVTDTQYF
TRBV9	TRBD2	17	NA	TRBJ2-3	TGTGCCAGCAGCGTAGTAGGGTCTAGCGGAACCACAGATACGCAGTATTTT	CASSVVGSSGTTDTQYF
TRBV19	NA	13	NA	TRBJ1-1	TGTGCCAGTAGTATGAGACGGAACACTGAAGCTTTCTTT	CASSMRRNTEAFF
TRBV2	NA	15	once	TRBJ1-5	TGTGCCAGCAACCCCACCCTCGGGGGGAATCAGCCCCAGCATTTT	CASNPTLGGNQPQHF
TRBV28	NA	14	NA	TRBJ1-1	TGTGCCAGCAGCCTAGGGGGGACGAACACTGAAGCTTTCTTT	CASSLGGTNTEAFF
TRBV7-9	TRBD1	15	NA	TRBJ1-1	TGTGCCAGCAGCACGGGACAGGTTTTCGACACTGAAGCTTTCTTT	CASSTGQVFDTEAFF
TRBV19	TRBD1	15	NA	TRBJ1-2	TGTGCCAGTAGTACCCTACAGGGGGCGAAGGATGGCTACACCTTC	CASSTLQGAKDGYTF